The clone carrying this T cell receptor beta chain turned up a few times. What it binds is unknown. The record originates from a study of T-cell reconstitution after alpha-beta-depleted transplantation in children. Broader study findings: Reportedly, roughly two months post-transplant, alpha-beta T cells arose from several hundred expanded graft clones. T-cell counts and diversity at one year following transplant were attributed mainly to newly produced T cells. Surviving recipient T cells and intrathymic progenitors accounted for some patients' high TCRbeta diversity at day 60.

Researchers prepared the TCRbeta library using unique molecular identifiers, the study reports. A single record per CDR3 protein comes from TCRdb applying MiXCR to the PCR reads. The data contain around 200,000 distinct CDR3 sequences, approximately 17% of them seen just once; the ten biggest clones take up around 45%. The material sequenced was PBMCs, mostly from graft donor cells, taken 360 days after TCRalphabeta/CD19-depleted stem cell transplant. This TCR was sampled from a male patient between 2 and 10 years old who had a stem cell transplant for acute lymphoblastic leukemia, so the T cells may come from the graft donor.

The CDR3 protein is CASSPTELSHEQYF. The CDR3 region has the DNA TGTGCCAGCTCACCCACGGAGCTATCCCACGAGCAGTACTTC. The chain combines TRBV18 with TRBJ2-7, with D unresolved. The CDR3 has 14 amino acids. V lost 3 bases to trimming and J lost 5 bases, with 14 bases between them. Germline V gene sequence: CDR1 KGHSH, CDR2 LQKENI.